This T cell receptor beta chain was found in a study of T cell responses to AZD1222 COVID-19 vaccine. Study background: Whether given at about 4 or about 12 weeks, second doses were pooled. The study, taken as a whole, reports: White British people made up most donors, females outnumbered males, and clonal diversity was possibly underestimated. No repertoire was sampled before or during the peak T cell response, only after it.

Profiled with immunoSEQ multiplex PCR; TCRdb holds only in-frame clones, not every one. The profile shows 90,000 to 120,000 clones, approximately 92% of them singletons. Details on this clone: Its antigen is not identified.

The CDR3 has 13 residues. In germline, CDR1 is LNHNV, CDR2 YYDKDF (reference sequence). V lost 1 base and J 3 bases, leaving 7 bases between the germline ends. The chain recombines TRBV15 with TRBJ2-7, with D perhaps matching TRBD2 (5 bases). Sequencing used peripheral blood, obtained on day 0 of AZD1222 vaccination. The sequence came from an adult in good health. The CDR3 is CATSRVGLYEQYF. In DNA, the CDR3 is TGTGCCACCAGCAGAGTCGGACTCTACGAGCAGTACTTC.